This T cell receptor beta chain derives from a study of immune characterization of retroperitoneal liposarcoma. TCRdb reanalysed the PCR reads using MiXCR and keeps one entry per CDR3 protein. The repertoire holds around 20,000 distinct CDR3 sequences, with 35% to 40% as singletons. The CDR3 extends over 15 amino acids. Per the germline V gene, CDR1 is MNHEY and CDR2 is SVGAGI. V lost 8 bases and J 0 bases, leaving 15 bases between the germline ends. The chain uses TRBV6-5 and TRBJ2-3; the D gene is possibly TRBD2 (6 bases). Material: blood. This receptor was identified in a male donor with retroperitoneal liposarcoma. CDR3 loop: CASFPRDGSTDTQYF. The CDR3 nucleotides read TGTGCCAGCTTCCCGCGGGACGGTAGCACAGATACGCAGTATTTT.